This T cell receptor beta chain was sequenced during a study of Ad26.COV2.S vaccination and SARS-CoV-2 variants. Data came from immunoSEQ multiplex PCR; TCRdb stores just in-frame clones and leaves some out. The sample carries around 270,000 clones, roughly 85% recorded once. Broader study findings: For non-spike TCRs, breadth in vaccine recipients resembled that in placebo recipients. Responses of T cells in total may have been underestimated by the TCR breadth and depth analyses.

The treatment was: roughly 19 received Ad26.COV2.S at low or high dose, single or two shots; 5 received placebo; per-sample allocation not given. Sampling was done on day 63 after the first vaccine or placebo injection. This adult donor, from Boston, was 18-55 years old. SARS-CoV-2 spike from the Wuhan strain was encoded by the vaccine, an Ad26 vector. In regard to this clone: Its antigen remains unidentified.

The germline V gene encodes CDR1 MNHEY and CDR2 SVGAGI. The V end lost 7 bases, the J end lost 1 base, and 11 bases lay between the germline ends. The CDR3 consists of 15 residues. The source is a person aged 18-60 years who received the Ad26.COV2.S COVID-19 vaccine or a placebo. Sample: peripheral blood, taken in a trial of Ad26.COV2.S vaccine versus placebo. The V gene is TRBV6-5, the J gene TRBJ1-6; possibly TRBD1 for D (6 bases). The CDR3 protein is CASIETGSYNSPLHF. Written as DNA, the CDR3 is TGTGCCAGCATCGAAACAGGGTCCTATAATTCACCCCTCCACTTT.